Shown below are 16 T cell receptor beta chains from a single sample sequenced in a study of blood T cell repertoires in COVID-19 (dated by TCRdb to the early 2020s). Receptor amplification or capture employed the immunoSEQ multiplex PCR assay. Not all clones reach the TCRdb copy of this immuneACCESS table, which keeps in-frame sequences only. Checked studies attribute under half of the gap to unresolved V genes and leave the rest unexplained. The sample profile shows a few hundred thousand clones; around nine tenths of them were found once. Roughly 5% of the sample rests with the top ten. Sequenced material: peripheral blood. The receptors were sampled from a woman between 55 and 75 years old with COVID-19, enrolled during active disease.

This clone was detected a few times. The genes are TRBV7-2 and TRBJ1-6, with 8 positions matching TRBD1. The junction had 3 bases not matched to a gene; V was cut back by 5 bases and J by 3 bases. From germline, CDR1 is SGHTA and CDR2 FQGNSA. The CDR3 contains 15 residues. Written as DNA, the CDR3 is TGTGCCAGCAGCCAAGGACAGGGCTATAATTCACCCCTCCACTTT. It is translated as CASSQGQGYNSPLHF.

This chain connects TRBV28 to TRBJ1-2, with 9 bases fitting TRBD1. The J segment lost 1 base and the V segment lost 5 bases, leaving 5 bases of the junction unmatched. The CDR3 totals 15 residues. Germline lookup yields CDR1 MDHEN and CDR2 SYDVKM. CDR3 coding DNA: TGTGCCAGCAGTCTAGACAGGGGGTTTAACTATGGCTACACCTTC. It specifies CASSLDRGFNYGYTF.

The chain recombines TRBV7-9 with TRBJ2-2; 7 positions match TRBD1. V gave up 1 base and J gave up 0 bases; unmatched junction bases: 5. The CDR3 consists of 17 residues. From germline, CDR1 is SEHNR and CDR2 FQNEAQ (reference sequence). In DNA, the CDR3 is TGTGCCAGCAGCTTAGGTTCACAGGGGCCGAACACCGGGGAGCTGTTTTTT. Protein product: CASSLGSQGPNTGELFF.

V gene TRBV28 combines with J gene TRBJ1-1; the D gene is possibly TRBD1 (5 bases). The CDR3 sequence is 18 residues long. V was cut by 3 bases and J by 0 bases, with 20 bases left in between. Germline V CDR1 and CDR2: MDHEN, SYDVKM. This CDR3 reads CASSLISRWQGMNTEAFF. The CDR3 nucleotides read TGTGCCAGCAGTTTGATCTCTCGGTGGCAGGGCATGAACACTGAAGCTTTCTTT.

This clone appeared once. The chain couples TRBV7-8 to TRBJ2-6; 8 bases align to TRBD1. Trimming at V came to 5 bases and at J to 4 bases, leaving 7 bases not matched to a gene. The CDR3 is made up of 16 amino acids. In germline, CDR1 is SGHVS, CDR2 FQNEAQ. The CDR3 nucleotides read TGTGCCAGCAGCCCTAAGACAGGGGCCGGGGCCAACGTCCTGACTTTC. Translating gives CASSPKTGAGANVLTF.

The gene calls are TRBV5-8 and TRBJ1-6, with 9 bases that match TRBD1. Germline CDR1 and CDR2: SGHTS and YDEGEE. The CDR3 totals 17 residues. The junction had 12 bases not matched to a gene; V was cut back by 4 bases and J by 7 bases. This chain's CDR3 is CASSKIQGAVVNSPLHF. CDR3 coding DNA: TGTGCCAGCAGCAAAATACAGGGGGCAGTGGTGAATTCACCCCTCCACTTT.

The chain links TRBV24-1 to TRBJ2-3, with D perhaps matching TRBD1 (6 bases). CDR3 length equals 16 residues. Trimming took 3 bases from V and 3 from J, leaving 15 bases between them. Germline values: CDR1 KGHDR, CDR2 SFDVKD. The CDR3 region is CATSDLGQRGTDTQYF. The CDR3 nucleotides read TGTGCCACCAGTGATCTCGGTCAAAGGGGGACAGATACGCAGTATTTT.

The V and J genes are TRBV5-1 and TRBJ2-5; 7 nucleotides agree with TRBD2. Germline V gene lookup returns CDR1 SGHRS and CDR2 YFSETQ. The CDR3 is made up of 13 amino acids. The J segment lost 4 bases and the V segment lost 6 bases, leaving 6 bases of the junction unmatched. The CDR3 DNA sequence: TGCGCCAGCACCCGCGGGAGCTTAGAGACCCAGTACTTC. Translated: CASTRGSLETQYF.

This chain connects TRBV5-8 to TRBJ2-7, with 11 bases identical to TRBD2. Germline V CDR1 and CDR2: SGHTS, YDEGEE. The CDR3 contains 16 residues. V dropped 4 bases and J dropped 3; count of bases not matched to a gene: 9. The CDR3 DNA sequence: TGTGCCAGCAGCCGCAATAGCGGGAGGGCCTTCTACGAGCAGTACTTC. Its translation is CASSRNSGRAFYEQYF.

The V and J genes are TRBV19 and TRBJ1-1; TRBD1 matches 7 bases. The CDR3 covers 14 residues. CDR1 and CDR2 from the germline V gene are LNHDA and SQIVND (reference sequence). Trimming removed 6 bases from V and 4 bases from J; junction bases left unmatched: 8. The CDR3 spells CASSQDRRGTEAFF. CDR3 nucleotides: TGTGCCAGTAGCCAGGACAGGAGGGGCACTGAAGCTTTCTTT. The full variable domain, its missing parts supplied by reference TRBV19 and TRBJ1-1, is DGGITQSPKYLFRKEGQNVTLSCEQNLNHDAMYWYRQDPGQGLRLIYYSQIVNDFQKGDIAEGYSVSREKKESFPLTVTSAQKNPTAFYLCASSQDRRGTEAFFGQGTRLTVV.

This clone has only a few counts. The CDR3 is CASSWGRGDYTF. The CDR3 DNA reads TGTGCCAGCAGCTGGGGCCGCGGGGACTACACCTTC. This rearrangement joins TRBV5-8 to TRBJ1-2; D is possibly TRBD1 (5 bases). Between the trimmed V and J ends, which lost 3 bases and 10 bases, there was a span of 13 bases. CDR3 length: 12 residues. Germline V gene data show CDR1 as SGHTS and CDR2 as YDEGEE. Looking up the rest from reference TRBV5-8 and TRBJ1-2 gives the full variable domain: EAGVTQSPTHLIKTRGQQATLRCSPISGHTSVYWYQQALGLGLQFLLWYDEGEERNRGNFPPRFSGRQFPNYSSELNVNALELEDSALYLCASSWGRGDYTFGSGTRLTVV.

The J gene is TRBJ2-2, the V gene TRBV5-1; TRBD1 might be the D (5 bases). Trimming took 0 bases from V and 1 from J, leaving 7 bases between them. Germline assignment: CDR1 SGHRS and CDR2 YFSETQ. The CDR3 spans 15 residues. CDR3 in amino acids: CASSLAQGNTGELFF. CDR3 DNA: TGCGCCAGCAGCTTGGCGCAGGGGAACACCGGGGAGCTGTTTTTT.

This chain links TRBV9 with TRBJ2-1; D is unresolved. Germline V gene data show CDR1 as SGDLS and CDR2 as YYNGEE. V lost 8 bases, J lost 4 bases, and 7 bases lay in between. The CDR3 is 11 residues long. CDR3 nucleotides: TGTGCCAGTCTAAATTACAATGAGCAGTTCTTC. This translates into CASLNYNEQFF.

The rearrangement joins TRBV5-1 to TRBJ2-3; D is possibly TRBD2 (6 bases). Germline lookup yields CDR1 SGHRS and CDR2 YFSETQ. This CDR3 comprises 14 residues. Trimming shortened V by 4 bases and J by 5 bases, and 14 bases separated the two germline ends. The CDR3 nucleotides read TGCGCCAGCAGCGTGAGCGGGCAACTAGATACGCAGTATTTT. Translation: CASSVSGQLDTQYF.

This clone was seen a handful of times. V usage is TRBV19 and J usage is TRBJ2-6, with 7 bases aligning to TRBD1. The germline V gene has CDR1 LNHDA and CDR2 SQIVND (reference sequence). Losses at the gene ends were 7 bases for V and 2 bases for J; bases not matched to a gene: 2. There are 14 residues in the CDR3. Written as DNA, the CDR3 is TGTGCCAGTAACAGGGGTCCTGGGGCCAACGTCCTGACTTTC. It encodes CASNRGPGANVLTF. The full variable domain, its missing parts supplied by reference TRBV19 and TRBJ2-6, is DGGITQSPKYLFRKEGQNVTLSCEQNLNHDAMYWYRQDPGQGLRLIYYSQIVNDFQKGDIAEGYSVSREKKESFPLTVTSAQKNPTAFYLCASNRGPGANVLTFGAGSRLTVL.

The chain employs TRBV14 and TRBJ2-1; TRBD1 agrees at 8 bases. CDR3 size: 19 residues. Germline CDR1 is SGHDN and CDR2 is FVKESK. V gave up 2 bases and J gave up 4 bases; unmatched junction bases: 16. This CDR3 is CASSQRTGNRLHPYNEQFF. The DNA for the CDR3 is TGTGCCAGCAGCCAAAGGACAGGGAACCGTCTCCACCCGTACAATGAGCAGTTCTTC.